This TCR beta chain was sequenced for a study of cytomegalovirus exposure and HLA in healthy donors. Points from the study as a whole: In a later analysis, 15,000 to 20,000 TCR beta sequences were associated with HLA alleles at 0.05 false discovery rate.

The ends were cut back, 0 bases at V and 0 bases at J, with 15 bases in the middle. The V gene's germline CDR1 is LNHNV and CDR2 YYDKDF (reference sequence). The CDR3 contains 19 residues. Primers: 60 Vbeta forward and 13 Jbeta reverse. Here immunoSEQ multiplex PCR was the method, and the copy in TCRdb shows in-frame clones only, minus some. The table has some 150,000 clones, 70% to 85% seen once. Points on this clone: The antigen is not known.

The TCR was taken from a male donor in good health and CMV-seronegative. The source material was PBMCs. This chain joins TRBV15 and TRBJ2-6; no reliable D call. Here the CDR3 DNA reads TGTGCCACCAGCAGAGAAGAGGCCAGCTCTCACTCTGGGGCCAACGTCCTGACTTTC. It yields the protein CATSREEASSHSGANVLTF.